What follows are 10 T cell receptor beta chains derived from one specimen sequenced in a study of T-cell reconstitution after alpha-beta-depleted transplantation in children. Unique molecular identifiers were incorporated when the TCRbeta library was constructed. TCRdb reanalysed the PCR reads using MiXCR and keeps one entry per CDR3 protein. The sample consists of fewer than 550,000 distinct CDR3 sequences, around 10% of them appearing once. The sample in question was PBMCs, mostly from graft donor cells, obtained 180 days after TCRalphabeta/CD19-depleted stem cell transplant. Source of these receptors: a female patient between 2 and 15 years old who had a stem cell transplant for aplastic anemia, so the T cells may come from the graft donor.

The chain uses TRBV18 and TRBJ1-2; possibly TRBD1 for D (6 bases). This CDR3 spans 15 amino acids. The germline gives CDR1 KGHSH, CDR2 LQKENI. Trimming removed 3 bases at V and 1 base at J, with 12 bases between. CDR3 sequence reads: CASSPGDTYNYGYTF. The CDR3 DNA reads as TGTGCCAGCTCACCCGGGGACACCTATAACTATGGCTACACCTTC. Looking up the rest from reference TRBV18 and TRBJ1-2 gives the full variable domain: NAGVMQNPRHLVRRRGQEARLRCSPMKGHSHVYWYRQLPEEGLKFMVYLQKENIIDESGMPKERFSAEFPKEGPSILRIQQVVRGDSAAYFCASSPGDTYNYGYTFGSGTRLTVV.

The chain combines TRBV5-1 with TRBJ2-3, with D possibly being TRBD2 (5 bases). With 3 bases removed from V and 5 bases from J, the gap between germline ends came to 7 bases. Per germline, CDR1 SGHRS and CDR2 YFSETQ. CDR3 length: 12 amino acids. The CDR3 here is CASSWEQDTQYF. CDR3 sequence (DNA): TGCGCCAGCAGCTGGGAGCAAGATACGCAGTATTTT.

This chain joins TRBV7-6 and TRBJ2-5; D is perhaps TRBD1 (6 bases). In germline, CDR1 is SGHVS, CDR2 FNYEAQ. The V end lost 5 bases, the J end lost 5 bases, and 15 bases lay between the germline ends. The CDR3 consists of 14 residues. The CDR3 here is CASSLRGEGETQYF. CDR3 nucleotide sequence: TGTGCCAGCAGCCTCAGGGGTGAGGGTGAGACCCAGTACTTC.

This clonotype occurred once. With a much larger clone just one base away, this may be a read error. V usage is TRBV7-2 and J usage is TRBJ2-3, with TRBD2 matching 10 bases. Trimming took 2 bases from V and 4 from J; bases not matched to a gene: 9. The CDR3 runs 17 residues. Looked up from germline, CDR1 is SGHTA and CDR2 is FQGNSA. For the CDR3, the DNA is TGTGCCAGCAGCTTACCGATAGCGGGAGGATACGCAGATACGCAGTATTTT. It codes for CASSLPIAGGYADTQYF.

The chain carries TRBV7-2 and TRBJ2-1; no definite D call. Germline CDR1 SGHTA, CDR2 FQGNSA. V lost 5 bases to trimming and J lost 8 bases, with 22 bases between them. The CDR3 runs 16 residues. The CDR3 loop reads CASSPFQSGSRDEQFF. The CDR3 bases are TGTGCCAGCAGCCCCTTTCAGTCAGGTTCTCGGGATGAGCAGTTCTTC.

The rearrangement uses TRBV20-1 and TRBJ2-3; D uncertain. Trimming stripped 1 base from V and 3 bases from J, with 8 bases between. Germline V gives CDR1 DFQATT, CDR2 SNEGSKA (reference sequence). This CDR3 contains 13 residues. The CDR3 protein is CSARAVGTDTQYF. The CDR3 DNA reads TGCAGTGCTAGAGCGGTTGGGACAGATACGCAGTATTTT.

This clonotype was observed a handful of times. The chain is built from TRBV28 and TRBJ2-5; D call uncertain. Per the germline V gene, CDR1 is MDHEN and CDR2 is SYDVKM. This CDR3 is 15 amino acids long. Trimming removed 6 bases from V and 5 bases from J, with 19 bases in between. The CDR3 DNA is TGTGCCAGCAGCCTACCTGGAACCCTGGGGGAGACCCAGTACTTC. It specifies CASSLPGTLGETQYF.

This clonotype occurred a few times. The V gene is TRBV27, the J gene TRBJ2-1, with 9 nucleotides matching TRBD2. The germline CDR1 and CDR2 sequences are MNHEY and SMNVEV (reference sequence). V lost 3 bases to trimming and J lost 0 bases; unmatched junction nucleotides: 12. This CDR3 comprises 19 residues. CDR3 sequence (DNA): TGTGCCAGCAGTTTTTATCAGCCTAGCGGGACCAGCTCCTACAATGAGCAGTTCTTC. Protein: CASSFYQPSGTSSYNEQFF.

This clonotype was recorded at least ten times. The chain recombines TRBV29-1 with TRBJ1-1, with D uncertain. The V gene lost 2 bases and the J gene lost 0 bases, with 7 bases spanning the gap. CDR1 is SQVTM, CDR2 ANQGSEA, per germline. The CDR3 is 13 amino acids. CDR3 protein: CSVEMGMNTEAFF. The CDR3 DNA reads TGCAGCGTTGAAATGGGGATGAACACTGAAGCTTTCTTT.

This clonotype appeared many times. The rearrangement joins TRBV12-3 or TRBV12-4 to TRBJ2-1; possibly TRBD1 for D (6 bases). With 7 bases removed from V and 0 bases from J, the gap between germline ends came to 13 bases. The length of the CDR3 is 15 residues. The CDR3 nucleotides are TGTGCCAGCAACAGGGCCGGCGGCTCCTACAATGAGCAGTTCTTC. Translating it yields CASNRAGGSYNEQFF.